The 29 T cell receptor beta chains given below trace back to one sample, sequenced in a study of cytomegalovirus exposure and HLA in healthy donors. Primers included in the PCR were 60 Vbeta and 13 Jbeta primers. Method: immunoSEQ multiplex PCR; TCRdb's copy keeps in-frame clones and lacks some. The sample consists of 65,000 to 90,000 clones, 60% to 75% of them appearing once. The sample was PBMCs. The receptors were gathered from a woman between 40 and 50 years old in good health and CMV-seropositive.

The rearrangement joins TRBV6-5 to TRBJ1-4; maybe TRBD1 (5 bases). Trimming removed 2 bases at V and 7 bases at J, with 11 bases between. Germline lookup yields CDR1 MNHEY and CDR2 SVGAGI. The CDR3 is 14 amino acids. CDR3 nucleotide sequence: TGTGCCAGCAGTTACAGACAGTTGGGTGAAAAACTGTTTTTT. This gives the protein CASSYRQLGEKLFF.

The genes are TRBV5-6 and TRBJ1-1, with a weak D call TRBD1 (5 bases). The CDR3 totals 14 residues. V lost 3 bases, J lost 1 base, and 10 bases lay in between. Looked up from germline, CDR1 is SGHDT and CDR2 is YYEEEE. The CDR3 protein is CASSSQGANTEAFF. CDR3 coding DNA: TGTGCCAGCAGCTCCCAAGGGGCGAACACTGAAGCTTTCTTT.

V and J are TRBV18 and TRBJ1-2; a weak D match, TRBD1 (6 bases). Deletions cut 6 bases from V and 3 bases from J, with 17 bases between. Germline V lookup: CDR1 KGHSH, CDR2 LQKENI. CDR3 length: 15 residues. CDR3 sequence: CASSLAGVDYYGYTF. The CDR3 bases are TGTGCCAGCTCCCTCGCAGGGGTTGACTACTATGGCTACACCTTC.

This chain uses TRBV10-1 with TRBJ2-3; the match to TRBD2 covers 7 bases. Looked up from germline, CDR1 is WNHNN and CDR2 is SYGVQD (reference sequence). Trimming removed 7 bases from V and 1 base from J; junction bases left unmatched: 2. The CDR3 is 13 amino acids. CDR3: CASNAGGTDTQYF. The CDR3, as DNA: TGCGCCAGCAACGCGGGAGGCACAGATACGCAGTATTTT.

V and J are TRBV29-1 and TRBJ2-5, with D perhaps TRBD1 (6 bases). The CDR3 is 14 amino acids. The V end lost 4 bases, the J end lost 5 bases, and 17 bases lay between the germline ends. Germline V gene sequence: CDR1 SQVTM, CDR2 ANQGSEA. The CDR3 here is CSVGPPAGEETQYF. The CDR3 DNA reads TGCAGCGTTGGCCCCCCGGCAGGGGAGGAGACCCAGTACTTC.

Regarding this clone: Other nucleotide sequences from this sample produce the same CDR3. This sequence joins TRBV30 and TRBJ2-1; D is ambiguous. Germline V gene sequence: CDR1 GTSNPN, CDR2 SVGIG (reference sequence). CDR3 length equals 10 residues. The V gene lost 2 bases and the J gene lost 9 bases, with 5 bases spanning the gap. CDR3 nucleotides: TGTGCCTGGAGTACCGGTGAGCAGTTCTTC. Amino acids: CAWSTGEQFF.

This clone has more than one count but fewer than ten. V gene TRBV7-9 combines with J gene TRBJ1-6; D is undetermined. This CDR3 has 14 amino acids. Germline-derived CDR1 and CDR2 are SEHNR and FQNEAQ (reference sequence). V gave up 2 bases and J gave up 7 bases, with 9 bases separating them. The CDR3 bases are TGTGCCAGCAGCTTACGTGGCCCAAATTCACCCCTCCACTTT. This codes for CASSLRGPNSPLHF.

The table lists this clone with a few counts. The chain joins TRBV21-1 to TRBJ2-1; TRBD1 is the table's D call, not checked against the DNA. TRBV21-1 is a recognized pseudogene. This CDR3 has 17 residues. CDR3 coding DNA: TGTGCCAGCAGCAAAGAGGAAGGACAGGCGCCTTACAGTGAGCAGTTCTTC. Encoded protein: CASSKEEGQAPYSEQFF.

The chain uses TRBV2 and TRBJ2-2; D gene ambiguous. In germline, CDR1 is SNHLY, CDR2 FYNNEI. The V and J ends lost 6 bases and 0 bases respectively, with 8 bases between them. There are 14 residues in the CDR3. The CDR3 nucleotides read TGTGCCAGCAGGAGACAATCGAACACCGGGGAGCTGTTTTTT. It specifies CASRRQSNTGELFF. Complete variable domain (other parts from reference TRBV2 and TRBJ2-2): EPEVTQTPSHQVTQMGQEVILRCVPISNHLYFYWYRQILGQKVEFLVSFYNNEISEKSEIFDDQFSVERPDGSNFTLKIRSTKLEDSAMYFCASRRQSNTGELFFGEGSRLTVL.

The rearrangement links TRBV30 to TRBJ1-4, with a tentative D call TRBD1 (5 bases). This CDR3 is 15 amino acids long. V lost 2 bases and J lost 1, with 11 bases in between. The germline V gene has CDR1 GTSNPN and CDR2 SVGIG (reference sequence). The CDR3 nucleotides are TGTGCCTGGAGTATGAAGGGGCTAACTAATGAAAAACTGTTTTTT. Its protein is CAWSMKGLTNEKLFF.

This clone was detected a few times. The rearrangement links TRBV5-4 to TRBJ1-1, with D possibly being TRBD1 (6 bases). Germline values: CDR1 SGHNT, CDR2 YYREEE (reference sequence). The length of the CDR3 is 15 residues. Trimming removed 2 bases at V and 1 base at J, with 12 bases between. The CDR3 DNA is TGTGCCAGCAGCTTAACCGGCAGGGGGAACACTGAAGCTTTCTTT. This sequence encodes CASSLTGRGNTEAFF.

J is TRBJ1-1 and V is TRBV7-9; TRBD1 aligns across 11 bases. V lost 5 bases, J lost 4 bases, and 9 bases stayed unmatched. Germline CDR1 SEHNR, CDR2 FQNEAQ (reference sequence). This CDR3 is built from 16 residues. CDR3 region: CASSPDRGRASTEAFF. The CDR3 DNA reads TGTGCCAGCAGCCCGGACAGGGGGCGGGCAAGCACTGAAGCTTTCTTT.

The genes are TRBV18 and TRBJ2-7, with 8 bases aligning to TRBD1. The ends lost 3 bases at V and 1 base at J; junction bases unmatched: 2. CDR3 length: 14 amino acids. Germline V gene sequence: CDR1 KGHSH, CDR2 LQKENI. CDR3: CASSPTGDSYEQYF. For the CDR3, the DNA is TGTGCCAGCTCACCGACAGGGGATTCCTACGAGCAGTACTTC.

This clone was seen more than once but under ten times. The J gene is TRBJ2-7, the V gene TRBV19, with a tentative D call TRBD1 (6 bases). Trimming left V 7 bases short and J 6 bases short, with 16 bases between. This CDR3 is built from 13 residues. Germline V gives CDR1 LNHDA, CDR2 SQIVND (reference sequence). CDR3 region: CASNSDRSREQYF. In DNA form, the CDR3 reads TGTGCCAGTAACTCGGACAGATCGCGCGAGCAGTACTTC. Supplemented by reference TRBV19 and TRBJ2-7, the full variable domain reads DGGITQSPKYLFRKEGQNVTLSCEQNLNHDAMYWYRQDPGQGLRLIYYSQIVNDFQKGDIAEGYSVSREKKESFPLTVTSAQKNPTAFYLCASNSDRSREQYFGPGTRLTVT.

The CDR3 spells CASSRARRTDTQYF. The CDR3 bases are TGTGCCAGCAGCCGCGCCCGTCGCACAGATACGCAGTATTTT. This chain connects TRBV6-6 to TRBJ2-3; D call uncertain. Germline V gene lookup returns CDR1 MNHNY and CDR2 SVGAGI (reference sequence). CDR3 length: 14 residues. Trimming left V 6 bases short and J 1 base short, with 11 bases between.

On this clone itself: This sample includes further DNA sequences coding for the same CDR3. The chain uses TRBV7-2 and TRBJ2-5; D ambiguous. Trimming pared 6 bases from V and 1 base from J, leaving 12 bases between. CDR1 and CDR2 (germline): SGHTA, FQGNSA. The CDR3 consists of 14 residues. The CDR3 here is CASSRSGAQETQYF. The CDR3 DNA reads as TGTGCCAGCAGTCGTTCCGGAGCCCAAGAGACCCAGTACTTC.

The J gene is TRBJ2-2, the V gene TRBV30; 7 positions match TRBD2. Looked up from germline, CDR1 is GTSNPN and CDR2 is SVGIG (reference sequence). CDR3 length: 15 amino acids. The junction had 14 bases not matched to a gene; V was cut back by 5 bases and J by 8 bases. CDR3 bases: TGTGCCTGGGGGTCGGGACTACCGGCCCCGGGGGAGCTGTTTTTT. It yields the protein CAWGSGLPAPGELFF.

The sample holds one count of this clone. The chain has TRBV30 and TRBJ1-4, with TRBD1 matching 8 bases. The CDR3 has 13 amino acids. Germline V gene sequence: CDR1 GTSNPN, CDR2 SVGIG (reference sequence). The J segment lost 7 bases and the V segment lost 1 base, leaving 2 bases of the junction unmatched. CDR3 coding DNA: TGTGCCTGGAGTGGACAGGGGAGTGAAAAACTGTTTTTT. This translates into CAWSGQGSEKLFF.

This chain uses TRBV27 with TRBJ1-1, with TRBD1 matching 7 bases. This CDR3 comprises 13 residues. CDR1 MNHEY and CDR2 SMNVEV come from the germline V gene (reference sequence). V gave up 5 bases and J gave up 10 bases; unmatched junction bases: 10. CDR3 DNA: TGTGCCAGCAGTCTGATAGGGGGCTCGGGAGCTTTCTTT. Its translation: CASSLIGGSGAFF.

The chain has TRBV28 and TRBJ1-1, with 7 bases aligning to TRBD1. Looked up from germline, CDR1 is MDHEN and CDR2 is SYDVKM. Trimming took 6 bases from V and 8 from J; bases not matched to a gene: 9. The CDR3 has 13 residues. The CDR3 bases are TGTGCCAGCAGACCGCGGGTACAGGGGGAAGCTTTCTTT. Its translation is CASRPRVQGEAFF.

This chain joins TRBV28 and TRBJ1-1; 10 nucleotides line up with TRBD1. The CDR3 contains 15 residues. V was clipped by 4 bases and J by 3 bases; unmatched bases: 5. Germline assignment: CDR1 MDHEN and CDR2 SYDVKM. CDR3 coding DNA: TGTGCCAGCAGTTCGACAGGGGGCGCGGACACTGAAGCTTTCTTT. Protein sequence: CASSSTGGADTEAFF.

This clone was observed once. The gene calls are TRBV7-9 and TRBJ1-3; the D gene is possibly TRBD1 (5 bases). The germline V and J ends were trimmed by 2 bases and 0 bases, with 8 bases remaining between them. CDR1 and CDR2 (germline): SEHNR, FQNEAQ (reference sequence). This CDR3 contains 15 residues. DNA for the CDR3: TGTGCCAGCAGCTTACAGGGAAACTCTGGAAACACCATATATTTT. As protein: CASSLQGNSGNTIYF.

The V gene is TRBV28, the J gene TRBJ2-7; a possible D gene is TRBD2 (6 bases). V was pared by 7 bases and J by 3 bases, with 13 bases between. From germline, CDR1 is MDHEN and CDR2 SYDVKM. The CDR3 loop spans 13 amino acids. The DNA for the CDR3 is TGTGCCAGCAACGGGGGAACCCACTACGAGCAGTACTTC. Translating it yields CASNGGTHYEQYF. Combining the CDR3 with reference TRBV28 and TRBJ2-7 gives the whole variable domain DVKVTQSSRYLVKRTGEKVFLECVQDMDHENMFWYRQDPGLGLRLIYFSYDVKMKEKGDIPEGYSVSREKKERFSLILESASTNQTSMYLCASNGGTHYEQYFGPGTRLTVT.

The chain is built from TRBV6-1 and TRBJ1-2, with 9 positions matching TRBD1. This CDR3 contains 15 residues. V was clipped by 7 bases and J by 7 bases; unmatched bases: 13. Germline V gene data show CDR1 as MNHNS and CDR2 as SASEGT. The CDR3 DNA reads TGTGCCAGCACCCTTAGCCGGGACAGGGTCTCTGGCTACACCTTC. Its translation is CASTLSRDRVSGYTF.

V usage is TRBV6-5 and J usage is TRBJ2-7, with 8 bases aligning to TRBD1. Germline-derived CDR1 and CDR2 are MNHEY and SVGAGI. The CDR3 covers 15 residues. V lost 4 bases and J lost 3; bases outside the gene matches: 8. The CDR3 protein is CASSSAAGGDYEQYF. CDR3 in DNA: TGTGCCAGCAGTTCCGCCGCAGGGGGCGACTACGAGCAGTACTTC.

The chain employs TRBV27 and TRBJ2-3, with 9 bases aligning to TRBD2. The junction had 16 bases not matched to a gene; V was cut back by 2 bases and J by 7 bases. The CDR3 has 18 amino acids. Germline-derived CDR1 and CDR2 are MNHEY and SMNVEV (reference sequence). The CDR3 DNA is TGTGCCAGCAGTTTAATAAGTTGGGCTAGCGGGGCAGGAAATACGCAGTATTTT. It is translated as CASSLISWASGAGNTQYF.

V and J are TRBV6-1 and TRBJ2-5; D uncertain. The V end lost 1 base, the J end lost 10 bases, and 10 bases lay between the germline ends. Germline lookup yields CDR1 MNHNS and CDR2 SASEGT. The CDR3 extends over 12 amino acids. The CDR3 spells CASSEVEAVQYF. In DNA, the CDR3 is TGTGCCAGCAGTGAAGTCGAGGCGGTCCAGTACTTC.

The chain is built from TRBV12-2 and TRBJ1-4; the listed D gene, TRBD1, was not tested against the DNA. TRBV12-2 is flagged as a pseudogene. There are 16 residues in the CDR3. In nucleotides, the CDR3 is TGTGCAAGTCGCCTCCGGGACAGGGGCCCTAATGAAAAACTGTTTTTT. Its protein product is CASRLRDRGPNEKLFF.

The gene calls are TRBV10-2 and TRBJ1-1, with D unresolved. Germline values: CDR1 WSHSY, CDR2 SAAADI. CDR3 size: 11 residues. V was shortened by 8 bases and J by 2 bases, with 6 bases between the two germline ends. CDR3 loop: CASCSNTEAFF. The CDR3 DNA follows: TGCGCCAGCTGTAGCAACACTGAAGCTTTCTTT.